Below, 14 T cell receptor beta chains from the same sample are listed, as sequenced in a study of T-cell memory formation after mild COVID-19. TCRdb re-called the 5' RACE reads through MiXCR, storing one row per CDR3 protein. The sample consists of some 200,000 distinct CDR3 sequences, 9.5% of them appearing once. The sequenced material came from PBMCs or a T cell subset sorted from them (not recorded which). Receptors were obtained from a man between 18 and 29 years old who had mild COVID-19 (a few samples of this study predate the infection). Cell type and time point are not known.

This clonotype showed up just a few times. The rearrangement links TRBV12-3 or TRBV12-4 to TRBJ1-5, with D uncertain. The CDR3 contains 13 residues. V lost 4 bases and J lost 8, with 12 bases in between. The CDR3 region has the DNA TGTGCCAGCAGTTCTTGGGCGCAGGAGCCCCAGCATTTT. Its protein product is CASSSWAQEPQHF.

The rearrangement links TRBV5-1 to TRBJ1-1; D remains ambiguous. Trimming shortened V by 0 bases and J by 7 bases, and 13 bases separated the two germline ends. The CDR3 is 14 residues long. CDR1 SGHRS and CDR2 YFSETQ come from the germline V gene. The chain's CDR3 is CASSLAGAGDEAFF. The CDR3, as DNA: TGCGCCAGCAGCTTGGCGGGAGCCGGAGATGAAGCTTTCTTT.

This clonotype turned up a few times. The rearrangement joins TRBV20-1 to TRBJ2-1; 7 bases are a match to TRBD2. The germline gives CDR1 DFQATT, CDR2 SNEGSKA (reference sequence). The J segment lost 15 bases and the V segment lost 0 bases, leaving 11 bases of the junction unmatched. CDR3 size: 13 residues. The CDR3 nucleotides read TGCAGTGCTAGAGAAACCTCTCGGGGGAGGGCGTTCTTC. It encodes CSARETSRGRAFF.

This clonotype has at least ten counts. Here the CDR3 reads CASSYSIGGTGYTF. In nucleotides, the CDR3 is TGTGCCAGCAGTTACTCGATAGGGGGCACTGGCTACACCTTC. The chain has TRBV6-5 and TRBJ1-2; TRBD1 matches 7 bases. This CDR3 is built from 14 residues. Germline values: CDR1 MNHEY, CDR2 SVGAGI. The V and J ends lost 0 bases and 7 bases, in that order; junction bases with no gene match: 5.

The rearrangement uses TRBV5-1 and TRBJ2-2, with 7 bases aligning to TRBD2. The CDR3 extends over 15 amino acids. V shed 2 bases and J 5 bases; nucleotides not matched to a gene: 6. Germline V gene lookup returns CDR1 SGHRS and CDR2 YFSETQ. CDR3 DNA sequence: TGCGCCAGCAGCTTAGCGGGGCGCGAGACCGGGGAGCTGTTTTTT. This encodes CASSLAGRETGELFF.

The V gene is TRBV29-1, the J gene TRBJ2-3; no reliable D call. The length of the CDR3 is 12 residues. The V end lost 6 bases, the J end lost 2 bases, and 9 bases lay between the germline ends. The V gene's germline CDR1 is SQVTM and CDR2 ANQGSEA. DNA for the CDR3: TGCAGCGTGGCAGGACCCACAGATACGCAGTATTTT. This encodes CSVAGPTDTQYF.

This clonotype was counted between two and nine times. This chain connects TRBV7-2 to TRBJ1-2, with a possible D match to TRBD1 (6 bases). CDR3 length: 13 residues. V lost 5 bases and J 11 bases, leaving 18 bases between the germline ends. Germline CDR1 is SGHTA and CDR2 is FQGNSA. The CDR3: CASSNRGQGEYTF. In DNA form, the CDR3 reads TGTGCCAGCAGCAACCGGGGACAAGGGGAGTACACCTTC.

The chain carries TRBV15 and TRBJ2-7; a weak D match, TRBD1 (6 bases). Germline V gene data show CDR1 as LNHNV and CDR2 as YYDKDF (reference sequence). The CDR3 extends over 16 amino acids. V was shortened by 1 base and J by 9 bases, with 22 bases between the two germline ends. CDR3: CATSRGHRDTNHPQYF. In nucleotides, the CDR3 is TGTGCCACCAGCAGAGGTCACCGGGACACCAACCACCCGCAGTACTTC.

The table lists this clonotype with a few counts. The genes are TRBV7-2 and TRBJ1-5, with unresolved D. The CDR3 totals 14 residues. CDR1 is SGHTA, CDR2 FQGNSA, per germline. Trimming removed 5 bases from V and 1 base from J, with 9 bases in between. In nucleotides, the CDR3 is TGTGCCAGCAGCCGGCAGGAAAGCAATCAGCCCCAGCATTTT. Its translation is CASSRQESNQPQHF.

This clonotype was picked up a small number of times. J is TRBJ2-5 and V is TRBV2; 10 bases fit TRBD1. V lost 6 bases, J lost 4 bases, and 2 bases stayed unmatched. Looked up from germline, CDR1 is SNHLY and CDR2 is FYNNEI. This CDR3 is built from 13 residues. The CDR3 DNA is TGTGCCAGCAGACGGGACAGGGGAGAGACCCAGTACTTC. The encoded protein is CASRRDRGETQYF.

This clonotype was counted ten times or more. The V gene is TRBV7-9, the J gene TRBJ2-1; TRBD1 matches at 7 bases. Unmatched junction bases numbered 5, after V lost 5 bases and J lost 10 bases. The germline V gene encodes CDR1 SEHNR and CDR2 FQNEAQ (reference sequence). The length of the CDR3 is 12 residues. The CDR3 DNA sequence: TGTGCCAGCAGCCGACAGGGTGGAGAGCAGTTCTTC. It encodes CASSRQGGEQFF.

CDR3 nucleotides: TGTGCCACCAGCAGAGAAGAATGGGGGGCAGGGTATTCACCCCTCCACTTT. Protein product: CATSREEWGAGYSPLHF. The chain carries TRBV15 and TRBJ1-6; tentatively, D is TRBD1 (6 bases). Germline V CDR1 and CDR2: LNHNV, YYDKDF (reference sequence). The CDR3 is made up of 17 amino acids. Trimming cost V 0 bases and J 8 bases, with 17 bases left between them.

The chain carries TRBV5-1 and TRBJ2-7; D might be TRBD2 (5 bases). There are 14 residues in the CDR3. Germline V lookup: CDR1 SGHRS, CDR2 YFSETQ. The germline V and J ends were trimmed by 0 bases and 3 bases, with 10 bases remaining between them. CDR3 DNA sequence: TGCGCCAGCAGCTTGGGATGGGGAGTCTACGAGCAGTACGTC. Translated, it gives CASSLGWGVYEQYV.

This clonotype was counted many times. The chain uses TRBV7-2 and TRBJ2-1; a possible D gene is TRBD2 (6 bases). V lost 6 bases and J lost 6, with 15 bases in between. From germline, CDR1 is SGHTA and CDR2 FQGNSA. There are 14 residues in the CDR3. The CDR3 region has the DNA TGTGCCAGCAGGAGAGGAGGGGCTAGCAATGAGCAGTTCTTC. This encodes CASRRGGASNEQFF.